These 31 T cell receptor beta chains originate from one sample sequenced in a study of T cell clones after liver transplantation. Only in-frame clones appear in the TCRdb table, and some are missing; sequencing was by immunoSEQ multiplex PCR. The table has about 45,000 clones, about 86% seen once. The sample consisted of CD4+ T cells from blood, taken 24 months after liver transplant. Receptors originate from a human patient who received a liver transplant. Part of the T cells may come from the graft donor.

This sequence joins TRBV5-1 and TRBJ2-2; 11 bases are a match to TRBD1. The CDR3 length is 15 residues. V lost 3 bases and J lost 3; bases outside the gene matches: 1. CDR1 is SGHRS, CDR2 YFSETQ, per germline. The CDR3 bases are TGCGCCAGCAGCTCGGGACAGGGGGACACCGGGGAGCTGTTTTTT. Protein: CASSSGQGDTGELFF.

The gene calls are TRBV12-5 and TRBJ2-1; TRBD2 matches 14 bases. V lost 7 bases, J lost 10 bases, and 18 bases stayed unmatched. There are 18 residues in the CDR3. CDR1 is LGHNT and CDR2 is FRNRAP in the germline V gene. CDR3 bases: TGTGCTAGTGACCCGGGACTAGCGGGAGTCCGGCGCCAAGGGGAGCAGTTCTTC. Translated: CASDPGLAGVRRQGEQFF.

This clone was observed once. The chain couples TRBV5-5 to TRBJ1-5; no firm D call. CDR1 SGHKS and CDR2 YYEKEE come from the germline V gene (reference sequence). With 4 bases removed from V and 5 bases from J, the gap between germline ends came to 16 bases. This CDR3 spans 15 amino acids. The CDR3 is CASSTGLESYQPQHF. In nucleotides, the CDR3 is TGTGCCAGCAGCACCGGACTTGAGTCTTATCAGCCCCAGCATTTT.

The rearrangement uses TRBV6-1 and TRBJ2-3, with TRBD2 identical over 14 bases. The CDR3 has 18 residues. Per the germline V gene, CDR1 is MNHNS and CDR2 is SASEGT. Unmatched junction bases numbered 12, after V lost 4 bases and J lost 6 bases. CDR3 loop: CASSGVTSGRALPDTQYF. The CDR3 bases are TGTGCCAGCAGTGGGGTGACTAGCGGGAGGGCCCTCCCCGATACGCAGTATTTT.

The V gene is TRBV2, the J gene TRBJ2-5; D may be TRBD1 (5 bases). Germline loops: CDR1 SNHLY, CDR2 FYNNEI. The CDR3 has 13 residues. V was shortened by 4 bases and J by 5 bases, with 11 bases between the two germline ends. The CDR3 is CASSVLGVETQYF. The CDR3 region has the DNA TGTGCCAGCAGTGTGTTAGGGGTGGAGACCCAGTACTTC.

This sequence joins TRBV9 and TRBJ2-5; D is perhaps TRBD1 (6 bases). Germline V gene data show CDR1 as SGDLS and CDR2 as YYNGEE. Trimming shortened V by 0 bases and J by 0 bases, and 12 bases separated the two germline ends. This CDR3 is 16 amino acids long. The DNA of the CDR3 is TGTGCCAGCAGCGTAGCGGACAGCCGATACCAAGAGACCCAGTACTTC. Translation: CASSVADSRYQETQYF.

This rearrangement joins TRBV9 to TRBJ2-3; TRBD1 agrees at 7 bases. With V trimmed by 6 bases and J by 2 bases, 9 bases remained unmatched. The CDR3 loop spans 15 amino acids. Germline CDR1 reads SGDLS; CDR2 reads YYNGEE. In DNA form, the CDR3 reads TGTGCCAGCACCAGACAGGGTAGATTCACAGATACGCAGTATTTT. This codes for CASTRQGRFTDTQYF.

Only one count was recorded for this clone. The rearrangement links TRBV7-2 to TRBJ2-5, with D perhaps TRBD1 or TRBD2 (5 bases each). The CDR3 has 15 residues. CDR1 and CDR2 from the germline V gene are SGHTA and FQGNSA. The V end lost 0 bases, the J end lost 5 bases, and 13 bases lay between the germline ends. The CDR3 bases are TGTGCCAGCAGCTTAGCGCTGGGACCGGGGGAGACCCAGTACTTC. The encoded protein is CASSLALGPGETQYF.

The chain joins TRBV28 to TRBJ2-1, with D perhaps TRBD1 or TRBD2 (6 bases each). Trimming pared 3 bases from V and 3 bases from J, leaving 9 bases between. This CDR3 contains 14 residues. Germline V lookup: CDR1 MDHEN, CDR2 SYDVKM. CDR3 amino acids: CASSFGGGYNEQFF. DNA of the CDR3: TGTGCCAGCAGTTTCGGAGGGGGCTACAATGAGCAGTTCTTC.

The rearrangement uses TRBV7-2 and TRBJ2-7; D gene uncertain. V dropped 1 base and J dropped 7 bases, with 23 bases sitting between them. The CDR3 sequence is 17 residues long. CDR1 and CDR2 from the germline V gene are SGHTA and FQGNSA. DNA of the CDR3: TGTGCCAGCAGCTTAGATGGTGGTAGATGGGCCTTAAGGGAGCAGTACTTC. Amino acid sequence: CASSLDGGRWALREQYF.

The chain is built from TRBV10-2 and TRBJ2-1; 8 bases are shared with TRBD2. In germline, CDR1 is WSHSY, CDR2 SAAADI. The CDR3 has 15 residues. J was trimmed by 10 bases and V by 0 bases; bases with no gene match: 8. The CDR3 DNA reads as TGCGCCAGCAGTGAGTCGAGAGCGGGAGCCAGGGAGCAGTTCTTC. Its protein is CASSESRAGAREQFF.

A single count supports this clone. CDR3: CASSPVPSTGFAYEQYF. CDR3 nucleotide sequence: TGTGCCAGCTCACCAGTTCCGTCGACAGGGTTCGCCTACGAGCAGTACTTC. The chain couples TRBV18 to TRBJ2-7, with 7 bases matching TRBD1. The CDR3 contains 17 residues. The germline V gene encodes CDR1 KGHSH and CDR2 LQKENI. J gave up 2 bases and V 2 bases, and 12 bases lay outside the gene matches.

V and J are TRBV2 and TRBJ2-3; D unclear. CDR3 length equals 13 residues. Germline V gene data show CDR1 as SNHLY and CDR2 as FYNNEI. V was cut by 6 bases and J by 0 bases, with 7 bases left in between. The chain's CDR3 is CASSATSTDTQYF. In DNA form, the CDR3 reads TGTGCCAGCAGCGCGACTAGCACAGATACGCAGTATTTT.

This clone was recorded a few times. The chain carries TRBV7-2 and TRBJ1-4; D is undetermined. Per germline, CDR1 SGHTA and CDR2 FQGNSA. The CDR3 extends over 15 amino acids. The germline V and J ends were trimmed by 5 bases and 0 bases, with 10 bases remaining between them. The CDR3 coding sequence is TGTGCCAGCAGCCCCAACAGCGCAACTAATGAAAAACTGTTTTTT. The encoded protein is CASSPNSATNEKLFF.

This clone is large (0.1 to 1%) by share. The junction and the germline gene differ at one end; a read error may be behind it. The chain couples TRBV15 to TRBJ2-2, with D perhaps TRBD1 or TRBD2 (5 bases each). Germline V gene lookup returns CDR1 LNHNV and CDR2 YYDKDF (reference sequence). The CDR3 sequence is 13 residues long. The CDR3 nucleotides are TGTGCCACCGGCAGGGAGAAATTCGGGGAGCTGTTTTTT. Translating gives CATGREKFGELFF.

The rearrangement joins TRBV2 to TRBJ1-2; TRBD1 matches at 8 bases. The CDR3 is 15 amino acids. CDR1 and CDR2 (germline): SNHLY, FYNNEI. Trimming removed 2 bases from V and 8 bases from J; junction bases left unmatched: 10. In nucleotides, the CDR3 is TGTGCCAGCAGTGAAAGGGACAGGACCGGGCGGGGCTACACCTTC. Its translation is CASSERDRTGRGYTF.

V usage is TRBV12-5 and J usage is TRBJ2-1; D is possibly TRBD1 (7 bases). The germline gives CDR1 LGHNT, CDR2 FRNRAP. Between the trimmed V and J ends, which lost 6 bases and 9 bases, there was a span of 21 bases. The CDR3 contains 15 residues. The CDR3 DNA is TGTGCTAGTGGGCGTTTTATGCCAGGGGGGCTTGAGCAGTTCTTC. As protein: CASGRFMPGGLEQFF.

The chain couples TRBV6-6 to TRBJ1-1, with 7 bases that match TRBD1. The J segment lost 6 bases and the V segment lost 0 bases, leaving 4 bases of the junction unmatched. The CDR3 runs to 14 residues. In germline, CDR1 is MNHNY, CDR2 SVGAGI (reference sequence). The CDR3 DNA reads as TGTGCCAGCAGTTACTCTATCAGGGGGTCTGAAGCTTTCTTT. Translated: CASSYSIRGSEAFF.

This clone was counted once. This chain joins TRBV7-3 and TRBJ2-7; 10 bases are shared with TRBD2. Germline loops: CDR1 SGHTA, CDR2 FQGTGA. V trimming: 7 bases; J trimming: 4 bases; junction bases outside the gene matches: 13. The CDR3 spans 16 residues. The CDR3 DNA sequence: TGTGCCAGCATCCAGAACCCTCTAGCGGGAGTGTACGAGCAGTACTTC. It codes for CASIQNPLAGVYEQYF. The entire variable domain, with the rest obtained from reference TRBV7-3 and TRBJ2-7, is as follows: GAGVSQTPSNKVTEKGKYVELRCDPISGHTALYWYRQSLGQGPEFLIYFQGTGAADDSGLPNDRFFAVRPEGSVSTLKIQRTERGDSAVYLCASIQNPLAGVYEQYFGPGTRLTVT.

This clone showed up just once. One end of the junction varies from germline; a read error may be responsible. The chain carries TRBV19 and TRBJ2-7; TRBD1 matches 12 bases. The CDR3 has 14 residues. Germline CDR1 LNHDA, CDR2 SQIVND (reference sequence). For the CDR3, the DNA is TGCCCCAGGGGGACAGGGGGCAAAAGGTACGAGCAGTACTTC. It codes for CPRGTGGKRYEQYF.

J is TRBJ2-7 and V is TRBV27; TRBD1 matches 10 bases. The germline CDR1 and CDR2 sequences are MNHEY and SMNVEV (reference sequence). This CDR3 spans 18 amino acids. With 1 base clipped from V and 3 bases from J, the junction kept 12 bases outside the gene matches. CDR3: CASSLYVAPGQGRYEQYF. CDR3 DNA: TGTGCCAGCAGTTTATACGTCGCTCCGGGACAGGGGCGCTACGAGCAGTACTTC.

The V and J genes are TRBV7-2 and TRBJ2-1, with D perhaps matching TRBD1 or TRBD2 (6 bases each). The V and J ends lost 5 bases and 3 bases respectively, with 14 bases between them. Germline CDR1 SGHTA, CDR2 FQGNSA. The CDR3 totals 15 residues. The CDR3: CASSPRGHDYNEQFF. The CDR3 DNA reads TGTGCCAGCAGCCCACGGGGGCACGACTACAATGAGCAGTTCTTC.

This chain links TRBV6-5 with TRBJ1-5; D gene unclear. This CDR3 region has 11 residues. V lost 6 bases and J lost 12, with 12 bases in between. Germline V lookup: CDR1 MNHEY, CDR2 SVGAGI. CDR3 sequence (DNA): TGTGCCAGCAGGTCGAGCGCACTCCAGCATTTT. Its translation: CASRSSALQHF.

This chain uses TRBV9 with TRBJ1-4; TRBD1 is a possible D gene (5 bases). The CDR3 totals 15 residues. CDR1 and CDR2 from the germline V gene are SGDLS and YYNGEE. V lost 3 bases to trimming and J lost 6 bases, with 15 bases between them. For the CDR3, the DNA is TGTGCCAGCAGCGCTTCCGGGACTAGGGATGAAAAACTGTTTTTT. This sequence encodes CASSASGTRDEKLFF.

The chain joins TRBV5-1 to TRBJ1-6; 11 nucleotides agree with TRBD1. Germline CDR1 is SGHRS and CDR2 is YFSETQ. The junction had 21 bases not matched to a gene; V was cut back by 4 bases and J by 6 bases. CDR3 size: 21 residues. CDR3 sequence: CASSLTGDRGTTVVTNSPLHF. CDR3 bases: TGCGCCAGCAGCCTCACAGGGGACAGGGGGACAACTGTGGTAACTAATTCACCCCTCCACTTT.

This clone was seen a handful of times. Germline is not matched at one junction end, which may reflect a read error. This chain links TRBV6-5 with TRBJ1-2; D is unclear. Germline CDR1 and CDR2: MNHEY and SVGAGI. This CDR3 region has 14 residues. CDR3 sequence reads: CASSYSISSGPTFF. CDR3 nucleotides: TGTGCCAGCAGTTACTCGATTTCCAGTGGGCCCACATTCTTC.

V gene TRBV19 combines with J gene TRBJ2-5; 7 bases agree with TRBD1. Per the germline V gene, CDR1 is LNHDA and CDR2 is SQIVND (reference sequence). The CDR3 is made up of 14 amino acids. With V trimmed by 4 bases and J by 5 bases, 7 bases remained unmatched. The CDR3 DNA reads as TGTGCCAGTAGTAAGGGGGCCCCGGGGGAGACCCAGTACTTC. It encodes CASSKGAPGETQYF.

The rearrangement links TRBV7-9 to TRBJ2-2, with D perhaps TRBD1 or TRBD2 (5 bases each). This CDR3 region has 17 residues. With 4 bases removed from V and 6 bases from J, the gap between germline ends came to 21 bases. Germline V CDR1 and CDR2: SEHNR, FQNEAQ (reference sequence). CDR3 amino acids: CASSSLLGLADPGELFF. CDR3 in DNA: TGTGCCAGCAGCTCTCTCCTGGGGCTAGCTGATCCCGGGGAGCTGTTTTTT.

The rearrangement links TRBV19 to TRBJ2-7; TRBD1 matches at 7 bases. Germline V gene lookup returns CDR1 LNHDA and CDR2 SQIVND (reference sequence). J gave up 6 bases and V 8 bases, and 4 bases lay outside the gene matches. CDR3 length: 11 residues. This chain's CDR3 is CASSTGREQYF. CDR3 DNA: TGTGCCAGTTCGACAGGGCGCGAGCAGTACTTC. Variable domain in full (rest from reference TRBV19 and TRBJ2-7): DGGITQSPKYLFRKEGQNVTLSCEQNLNHDAMYWYRQDPGQGLRLIYYSQIVNDFQKGDIAEGYSVSREKKESFPLTVTSAQKNPTAFYLCASSTGREQYFGPGTRLTVT.

The rearrangement links TRBV6-1 to TRBJ1-2, with 7 bases fitting TRBD1. Germline CDR1 MNHNS, CDR2 SASEGT. Trimming removed 9 bases from V and 0 bases from J; junction bases left unmatched: 1. CDR3 size: 12 residues. The CDR3 protein is CASQGANYGYTF. The DNA for the CDR3 is TGTGCCAGTCAGGGGGCTAACTATGGCTACACCTTC.

V usage is TRBV19 and J usage is TRBJ2-3; D ambiguous. Germline V gene data show CDR1 as LNHDA and CDR2 as SQIVND (reference sequence). The CDR3 is 15 amino acids. V lost 6 bases to trimming and J lost 2 bases, with 15 bases between them. The DNA of the CDR3 is TGTGCCAGTAGCCTCTACCGGACGGCCACAGATACGCAGTATTTT. Protein product: CASSLYRTATDTQYF.